This passage covers 25 T cell receptor beta chains from one sample sequenced in a study of shared clonotypes between healthy human individuals (dated by TCRdb to 2018 to 2020). The library was built by means of the immunoSEQ multiplex PCR assay. TCRdb took over this immuneACCESS table, retaining in-frame rearrangements with V and J assigned. Such tables are incomplete; in checked studies, under half of the missing clones stem from an unresolved V gene, and the remainder is unexplained. The sample includes about 1.1 million clones, with approximately 80% observed a single time. The top ten clones comprise under 0.65% of the sample. Specimen: memory CD4+ T cells from PBMCs. In the paper's terms, the cell subset or site label means: CD45RA-negative fraction. The receptor set was obtained from a man aged 18 to 30 in good health. Some clones in this sample may be carry-over from other donors' samples.

This chain links TRBV7-2 with TRBJ1-2; no firm D call. The V end was cut by 2 bases, the J end by 3 bases, with 7 bases between. The germline V gene has CDR1 SGHTA and CDR2 FQGNSA. This CDR3 is built from 13 residues. The CDR3 coding sequence is TGTGCCAGCAGCTTAAGCTCCCACTATGGCTACACCTTC. Translating it yields CASSLSSHYGYTF. Full variable domain (outside the CDR3, taken from reference TRBV7-2 and TRBJ1-2): GAGVSQSPSNKVTEKGKDVELRCDPISGHTALYWYRQSLGQGLEFLIYFQGNSAPDKSGLPSDRFSAERTGGSVSTLTIQRTQQEDSAVYLCASSLSSHYGYTFGSGTRLTVV.

As to this clone: Other DNA sequences in this specimen translate into the identical CDR3. The chain recombines TRBV12-5 with TRBJ2-3; D perhaps matches TRBD2 (6 bases). Germline lookup yields CDR1 LGHNT and CDR2 FRNRAP. Trimming pared 6 bases from V and 5 bases from J, leaving 9 bases between. The CDR3 runs to 12 residues. CDR3 coding DNA: TGTGCTAGTGGGCCCGGGGGAGATACGCAGTATTTT. Its translation: CASGPGGDTQYF.

A word on this clone: In the same sample, other DNA sequences code for this CDR3. The chain links TRBV4-1 to TRBJ2-3; no clear D gene. V shed 0 bases and J shed 1 base, with 8 bases lying between them. CDR1 is MGHRA and CDR2 is YSYEKL in the germline V gene. This CDR3 has 15 residues. As DNA, the CDR3 is TGCGCCAGCAGCCAAGATGGGTCAGGCACAGATACGCAGTATTTT. Translation gives CASSQDGSGTDTQYF.

Regarding this clone: A much bigger clone sits one base away, suggesting this may be a read error. V gene TRBV6-5 combines with J gene TRBJ2-5; D call uncertain. The CDR3 has 11 residues. The germline V and J ends were trimmed by 6 bases and 0 bases, with 2 bases remaining between them. Germline CDR1 reads MNHEY; CDR2 reads SVGAGI. CDR3 coding DNA: TGTGCCAGCAGCCACCAAGAGACCCAGTACTTC. This gives the protein CASSHQETQYF.

This sequence joins TRBV5-4 and TRBJ1-2; D is unresolved. The CDR3 spans 12 residues. Germline V lookup: CDR1 SGHNT, CDR2 YYREEE (reference sequence). Trimming shortened V by 4 bases and J by 0 bases, and 4 bases separated the two germline ends. The CDR3 nucleotides read TGTGCCAGCAGCCTAGCTAACTATGGCTACACCTTC. Translated, it gives CASSLANYGYTF.

The genes are TRBV27 and TRBJ1-6, with unresolved D. This CDR3 contains 15 residues. The V gene lost 1 base and the J gene lost 5 bases, with 9 bases spanning the gap. CDR1 and CDR2 from the germline V gene are MNHEY and SMNVEV (reference sequence). The CDR3 loop reads CASSLLVRNNSPLHF. CDR3 coding DNA: TGTGCCAGCAGTTTATTGGTCCGGAATAATTCACCCCTCCACTTT.

The V gene is TRBV5-1, the J gene TRBJ2-1; tentatively, D is TRBD2 (6 bases). Germline V gene sequence: CDR1 SGHRS, CDR2 YFSETQ. Deletions cut 0 bases from V and 7 bases from J, with 11 bases between. The CDR3 has 14 residues. As DNA, the CDR3 is TGCGCCAGCAGCTTGGGCCGGGAGTGGAATGAGCAGTTCTTC. Translated: CASSLGREWNEQFF.

A single count supports this clone. The CDR3 protein is CASSSTSGTLTEQFF. In nucleotides, the CDR3 is TGTGCCAGCAGCTCCACTAGCGGGACATTGACTGAGCAGTTCTTC. The gene calls are TRBV7-2 and TRBJ2-1; 10 nucleotides match TRBD2. The V segment lost 4 bases and the J segment 9 bases; nucleotides outside the gene matches: 9. Germline CDR1 is SGHTA and CDR2 is FQGNSA. The CDR3 has 15 amino acids.

This chain connects TRBV28 to TRBJ1-1; D might be TRBD1 (5 bases). Trimming shortened V by 8 bases and J by 0 bases, and 10 bases separated the two germline ends. CDR1 and CDR2 from the germline V gene are MDHEN and SYDVKM. The CDR3 has 13 amino acids. The chain's CDR3 is CASGAGVNTEAFF. Here the CDR3 DNA reads TGTGCCAGCGGGGCTGGGGTGAACACTGAAGCTTTCTTT.

The chain couples TRBV30 to TRBJ2-1; maybe TRBD1 (8 bases). V lost 7 bases to trimming and J lost 7 bases, with 17 bases between them. The CDR3 extends over 13 amino acids. Germline CDR1 is GTSNPN and CDR2 is SVGIG (reference sequence). The CDR3 protein is CAFDRGAGNEQFF. In nucleotides, the CDR3 is TGTGCCTTTGACAGGGGAGCGGGGAATGAGCAGTTCTTC.

A word on this clone: Within the sample, other DNA sequences also encode this same CDR3. This CDR3 is CASSLARTGGYTF. The CDR3 region has the DNA TGTGCCAGCAGCTTAGCGCGGACGGGAGGCTACACCTTC. The rearrangement joins TRBV7-2 to TRBJ1-2; D ambiguous. The CDR3 spans 13 residues. V lost 0 bases and J lost 8, with 10 bases in between. CDR1 is SGHTA and CDR2 is FQGNSA in the germline V gene.

CDR3 coding DNA: TGTGCCAGCAGCTCCGGAGGGACAGGGAAGGGTGAGCAGTTCTTC. It codes for CASSSGGTGKGEQFF. The chain carries TRBV7-2 and TRBJ2-1, with 9 bases matching TRBD1. Looked up from germline, CDR1 is SGHTA and CDR2 is FQGNSA. The CDR3 covers 15 residues. V lost 4 bases and J lost 9; bases outside the gene matches: 10.

V gene TRBV4-2 combines with J gene TRBJ1-1; the D is unclear. CDR3 size: 14 residues. Germline CDR1 is LGHNA and CDR2 is YNFKEQ. The ends were cut back, 0 bases at V and 5 bases at J, with 10 bases in the middle. In nucleotides, the CDR3 is TGTGCCAGCAGCCAAGAGGAGCGAGGGACTGAAGCTTTCTTT. Its translation: CASSQEERGTEAFF.

A word on this clone: Other DNA variants within this sample encode the same CDR3. The V call is TRBV28, the J call TRBJ2-7, with D unresolved. Trimming stripped 6 bases from V and 3 bases from J, with 6 bases between. Germline values: CDR1 MDHEN, CDR2 SYDVKM. The CDR3 is 11 amino acids. CDR3 protein: CASSLDYEQYF. The CDR3 DNA follows: TGTGCCAGCAGCCTTGACTACGAGCAGTACTTC.

Concerning this clone: The junction differs from germline at one of its ends, possibly a read error. This chain uses TRBV19 with TRBJ1-1; D possibly corresponds to TRBD1 (6 bases). The germline V gene encodes CDR1 LNHDA and CDR2 SQIVND (reference sequence). The CDR3 is 14 residues long. The CDR3 reads CACRDIARNTEAFF. CDR3 nucleotides: TGTGCCTGTAGGGACATCGCTAGGAACACTGAAGCTTTCTTT.

The rearrangement links TRBV28 to TRBJ1-3; D is uncertain. The CDR3 is 16 amino acids. Between the trimmed V and J ends, which lost 4 bases and 0 bases, there was a span of 13 bases. Germline-derived CDR1 and CDR2 are MDHEN and SYDVKM. CDR3 residues: CASSSLGRASGNTIYF. The CDR3 nucleotides read TGTGCCAGCAGTTCCCTTGGCCGCGCCTCTGGAAACACCATATATTTT.

Points on this clone: The identical CDR3 is also encoded by other nucleotide sequences in the sample. This rearrangement joins TRBV6-5 to TRBJ2-7; the D is unclear. Germline CDR1 reads MNHEY; CDR2 reads SVGAGI. Trimming removed 4 bases at V and 0 bases at J, with 4 bases between. The CDR3 has 12 amino acids. The CDR3: CASSSSSYEQYF. CDR3 sequence (DNA): TGTGCCAGCAGTTCGAGCTCCTACGAGCAGTACTTC.

Notes on this clone: A junction boundary mismatches the germline segment, possibly from a read error. This chain uses TRBV5-6 with TRBJ2-7; possibly TRBD2 for D (5 bases). The germline gives CDR1 SGHDT, CDR2 YYEEEE. The CDR3 sequence is 12 residues long. The CDR3 reads CASSNETGVAHF. The CDR3 nucleotides read TGTGCCAGCAGCAACGAAACCGGGGTGGCCCACTTC.

This clone occurred many times. The chain carries TRBV10-2 and TRBJ1-5; 7 bases are a match to TRBD1. The germline V gene has CDR1 WSHSY and CDR2 SAAADI. The V gene end was trimmed by 6 bases and the J gene end by 3 bases; junction bases not matched to a gene: 5. CDR3 length: 14 residues. Here the CDR3 reads CASRGGQSNQPQHF. The CDR3 bases are TGCGCCAGCAGGGGGGGACAGTCCAATCAGCCCCAGCATTTT.

The gene calls are TRBV7-6 and TRBJ2-2; 8 bases align to TRBD1. This CDR3 spans 13 amino acids. V trimming: 6 bases; J trimming: 9 bases; junction bases outside the gene matches: 6. Germline CDR1 reads SGHVS; CDR2 reads FNYEAQ. CDR3 sequence (DNA): TGTGCCAGCAGACGCGACAGGGGTCGGGAGCTGTTTTTT. This codes for CASRRDRGRELFF.

This clone appeared many times. This chain joins TRBV30 and TRBJ2-1, with 11 bases identical to TRBD2. CDR1 is GTSNPN, CDR2 SVGIG, per germline (reference sequence). Trimming at V came to 2 bases and at J to 9 bases, leaving 9 bases not matched to a gene. This CDR3 is 15 amino acids long. CDR3 coding DNA: TGTGCCTGGAGTCCGAATAGCGGGAGGGCCGTTGAGCAGTTCTTC. Translated, it gives CAWSPNSGRAVEQFF.

A few counts support this clone. This chain uses TRBV28 with TRBJ2-2; D not certain. Between the trimmed V and J ends, which lost 7 bases and 6 bases, there was a span of 12 bases. Germline V gives CDR1 MDHEN, CDR2 SYDVKM. The length of the CDR3 is 13 residues. Written as DNA, the CDR3 is TGTGCCAGCATCCCGAGGCGCTCCGGGGAGCTGTTTTTT. It encodes CASIPRRSGELFF.

The rearrangement joins TRBV28 to TRBJ1-2; a weak D match, TRBD1 (5 bases). Germline V CDR1 and CDR2: MDHEN, SYDVKM. The CDR3 sequence is 15 residues long. The CDR3 region is CASIQSGTGRYGYTF. In nucleotides, the CDR3 is TGTGCTTCGATTCAATCCGGGACGGGTCGATATGGCTACACCTTC.

The chain has TRBV7-8 and TRBJ2-3; TRBD1 or TRBD2 may be the D gene (5 bases each). The CDR3 sequence is 17 residues long. Germline loops: CDR1 SGHVS, CDR2 FQNEAQ. Trimming took 0 bases from V and 1 from J, leaving 14 bases between them. The CDR3 spells CASSLATPLGGTDTQYF. DNA for the CDR3: TGTGCCAGCAGCTTAGCGACCCCCCTGGGGGGCACAGATACGCAGTATTTT.

This clone has only one observation. V and J are TRBV6-1 and TRBJ1-2; TRBD1 matches 7 bases. Germline-derived CDR1 and CDR2 are MNHNS and SASEGT. The CDR3 is 13 residues long. Trimming at V came to 8 bases and at J to 7 bases, leaving 10 bases not matched to a gene. The CDR3 DNA reads as TGTGCCAGCCGACCCAGGGGGGAGAGTGGCTACACCTTC. Translating it yields CASRPRGESGYTF.